These 10 T cell receptor beta chains came from one sample sequenced in a study of T-cell reconstitution after alpha-beta-depleted transplantation in children. This sample's TCRbeta library carried unique molecular identifier barcodes. Each CDR3 protein is one row after TCRdb ran MiXCR on the PCR reads. The sample consists of about 610,000 distinct CDR3 sequences, over 9.5% of them appearing once. The starting material was PBMCs from the stem cell graft donor, obtained from the stem cell graft. These TCRs come from a human donor who donated a stem cell graft to a child with acute myeloid leukemia.

This clonotype was observed many times. V is TRBV5-1 and J is TRBJ2-7, with D hard to call. The CDR3 consists of 14 residues. Trimming stripped 3 bases from V and 3 bases from J, with 13 bases between. Germline values: CDR1 SGHRS, CDR2 YFSETQ. CDR3 sequence reads: CASSSPPLVYEQYF. CDR3 bases: TGCGCCAGCAGCTCGCCCCCCCTGGTCTACGAGCAGTACTTC.

This chain joins TRBV18 and TRBJ1-3, with D unresolved. The germline gives CDR1 KGHSH, CDR2 LQKENI. V shed 0 bases and J shed 0 bases, with 12 bases lying between them. CDR3 length: 17 residues. CDR3 loop: CASSPPSPSASGNTIYF. In nucleotides, the CDR3 is TGTGCCAGCTCACCACCTTCGCCCTCCGCCTCTGGAAACACCATATATTTT.

This clonotype was detected a few times. The rearrangement uses TRBV25-1 and TRBJ1-3, with 8 bases matching TRBD1. V was pared by 8 bases and J by 5 bases, with 14 bases of the junction left unmatched. CDR1 is MGHDK, CDR2 SYGVNS, per germline. The CDR3 has 16 residues. The CDR3 loop reads CASRRTGNRGRNTIYF. CDR3 DNA sequence: TGTGCCAGCCGTCGGACAGGGAATCGTGGTCGAAACACCATATATTTT.

The rearrangement joins TRBV29-1 to TRBJ2-2; D call uncertain. V was shortened by 7 bases and J by 6 bases, with 9 bases between the two germline ends. The CDR3 contains 11 residues. Germline CDR1 SQVTM, CDR2 ANQGSEA. CDR3 bases: TGCAGCGCGAGGTTGGCCGGGGAGCTGTTTTTT. It yields the protein CSARLAGELFF.

This clonotype occurred a few times. The rearrangement links TRBV7-2 to TRBJ2-7; no clear D. This CDR3 has 14 residues. The germline gives CDR1 SGHTA, CDR2 FQGNSA. Trimming shortened V by 5 bases and J by 2 bases, and 13 bases separated the two germline ends. CDR3 residues: CASSRTGPPYEQYF. For the CDR3, the DNA is TGTGCCAGCAGCCGAACCGGGCCTCCCTACGAGCAGTACTTC.

This clonotype has at least ten counts. The chain uses TRBV7-2 and TRBJ2-2; D tentatively reads TRBD1 or TRBD2 (5 bases each). This CDR3 comprises 14 residues. V was shortened by 2 bases and J by 4 bases, with 8 bases between the two germline ends. CDR1 is SGHTA and CDR2 is FQGNSA in the germline V gene. The CDR3 coding sequence is TGTGCCAGCAGCTTAAGAGGGACCACCGGGGAGCTGTTTTTT. This sequence encodes CASSLRGTTGELFF. Full variable domain (missing parts from reference TRBV7-2 and TRBJ2-2): GAGVSQSPSNKVTEKGKDVELRCDPISGHTALYWYRQSLGQGLEFLIYFQGNSAPDKSGLPSDRFSAERTGGSVSTLTIQRTQQEDSAVYLCASSLRGTTGELFFGEGSRLTVL.

The rearrangement links TRBV11-2 to TRBJ2-1; D uncertain. With 0 bases removed from V and 4 bases from J, the gap between germline ends came to 10 bases. The CDR3 runs to 15 residues. The germline gives CDR1 SGHAT, CDR2 FQNNGV. CDR3: CASSLDVAVYNEQFF. CDR3 DNA: TGTGCCAGCAGCTTAGATGTTGCAGTTTACAATGAGCAGTTCTTC.

This clonotype appeared a few times. The V gene is TRBV20-1, the J gene TRBJ1-2; D is ambiguous. CDR1 and CDR2 (germline): DFQATT, SNEGSKA (reference sequence). Trimming left V 6 bases short and J 4 bases short, with 15 bases between. The CDR3 extends over 13 amino acids. The CDR3 protein is CSAYPSRLYGYTF. The CDR3, as DNA: TGCAGTGCCTACCCCTCCAGGCTCTATGGCTACACCTTC.

Notes on this clonotype: A clone one base away is much larger, so this may be a read error. Given the absence of the conserved phenylalanine or tryptophan at the CDR3 end, a read error is likely. The chain couples TRBV30 to TRBJ1-1, with unresolved D. Trimming removed 2 bases from V and 4 bases from J, with 14 bases in between. Germline CDR1 reads GTSNPN; CDR2 reads SVGIG (reference sequence). CDR3 length: 14 residues. The chain's CDR3 is CAWSITGDFTEAFC. Written as DNA, the CDR3 is TGTGCCTGGAGTATTACGGGCGATTTCACTGAAGCTTTCTGT.

This clonotype was found many times. The rearrangement links TRBV28 to TRBJ2-1; no reliable D call. V lost 7 bases, J lost 16 bases, and 11 bases lay in between. Germline values: CDR1 MDHEN, CDR2 SYDVKM. This CDR3 has 9 residues. The CDR3 loop is CASMPGPFF. In nucleotides, the CDR3 is TGTGCCAGCATGCCAGGACCTTTCTTC.